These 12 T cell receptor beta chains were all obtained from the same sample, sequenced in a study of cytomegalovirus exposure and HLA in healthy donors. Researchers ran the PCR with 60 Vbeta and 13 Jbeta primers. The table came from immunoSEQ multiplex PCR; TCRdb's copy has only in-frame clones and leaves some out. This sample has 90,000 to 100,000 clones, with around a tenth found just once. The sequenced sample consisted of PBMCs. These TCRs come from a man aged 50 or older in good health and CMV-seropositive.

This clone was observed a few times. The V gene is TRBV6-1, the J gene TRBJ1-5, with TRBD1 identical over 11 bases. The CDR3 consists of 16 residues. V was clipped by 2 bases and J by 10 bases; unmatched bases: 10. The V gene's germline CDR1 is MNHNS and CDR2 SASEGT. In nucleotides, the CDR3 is TGTGCCAGCAGTGAAATTAGGGACAGGGGGTTAGTACCCCAGCATTTT. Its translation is CASSEIRDRGLVPQHF.

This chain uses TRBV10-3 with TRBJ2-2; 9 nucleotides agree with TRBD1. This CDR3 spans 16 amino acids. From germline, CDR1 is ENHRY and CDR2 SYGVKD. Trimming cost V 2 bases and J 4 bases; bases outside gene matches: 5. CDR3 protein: CAISEGQGRGTGELFF. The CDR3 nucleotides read TGTGCCATCAGTGAGGGACAGGGGCGTGGCACCGGGGAGCTGTTTTTT.

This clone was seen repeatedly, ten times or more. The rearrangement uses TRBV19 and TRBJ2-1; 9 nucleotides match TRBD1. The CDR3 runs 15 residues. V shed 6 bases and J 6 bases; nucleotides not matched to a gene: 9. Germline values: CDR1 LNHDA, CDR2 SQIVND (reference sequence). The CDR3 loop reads CASSQQGAGVNEQFF. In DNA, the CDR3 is TGTGCCAGTAGCCAACAGGGGGCAGGCGTCAATGAGCAGTTCTTC.

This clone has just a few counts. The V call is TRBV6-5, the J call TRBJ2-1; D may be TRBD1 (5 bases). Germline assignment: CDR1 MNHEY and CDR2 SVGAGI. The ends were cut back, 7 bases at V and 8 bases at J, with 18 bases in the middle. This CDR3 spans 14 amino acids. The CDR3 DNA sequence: TGTGCCAGCACCTTATCGGCGCAGGGCCATGAGCAGTTCTTC. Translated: CASTLSAQGHEQFF.

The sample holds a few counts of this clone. CDR3 sequence (DNA): TGTGCCAGCAGCTCCCAGGGGATGGGGAATGAAAAACTGTTTTTT. Translated, it gives CASSSQGMGNEKLFF. The chain uses TRBV7-9 and TRBJ1-4; TRBD1 might be the D (6 bases). V was clipped by 4 bases and J by 5 bases, with 14 bases between them. Germline assignment: CDR1 SEHNR and CDR2 FQNEAQ (reference sequence). The CDR3 is 15 amino acids.

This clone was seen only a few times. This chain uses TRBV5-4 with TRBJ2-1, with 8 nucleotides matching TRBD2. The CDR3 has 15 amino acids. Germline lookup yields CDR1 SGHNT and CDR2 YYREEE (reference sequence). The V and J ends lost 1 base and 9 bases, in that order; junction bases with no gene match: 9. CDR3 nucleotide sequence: TGTGCCAGCAGCTTGACAGCGGGAGTTGGGAGTGAGCAGTTCTTC. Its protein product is CASSLTAGVGSEQFF.

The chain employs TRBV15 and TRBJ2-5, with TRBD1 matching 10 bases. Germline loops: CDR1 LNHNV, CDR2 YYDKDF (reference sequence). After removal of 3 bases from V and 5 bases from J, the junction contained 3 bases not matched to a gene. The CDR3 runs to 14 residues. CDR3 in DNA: TGTGCCACCAGCAGGGACAGGGGGAAGGAGACCCAGTACTTC. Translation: CATSRDRGKETQYF.

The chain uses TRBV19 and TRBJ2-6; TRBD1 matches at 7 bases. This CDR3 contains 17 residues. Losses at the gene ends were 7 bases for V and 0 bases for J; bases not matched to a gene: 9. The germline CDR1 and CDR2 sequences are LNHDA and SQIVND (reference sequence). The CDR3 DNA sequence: TGTGCCAGTAACCGAGGACAGGACGGCTCTGGGGCCAACGTCCTGACTTTC. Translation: CASNRGQDGSGANVLTF.

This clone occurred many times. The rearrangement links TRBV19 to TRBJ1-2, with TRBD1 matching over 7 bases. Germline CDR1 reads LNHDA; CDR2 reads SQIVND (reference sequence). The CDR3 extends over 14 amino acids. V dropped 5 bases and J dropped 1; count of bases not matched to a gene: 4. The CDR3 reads CASSEGGSNYGYTF. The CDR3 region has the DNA TGTGCCAGTAGTGAAGGGGGCAGTAACTATGGCTACACCTTC.

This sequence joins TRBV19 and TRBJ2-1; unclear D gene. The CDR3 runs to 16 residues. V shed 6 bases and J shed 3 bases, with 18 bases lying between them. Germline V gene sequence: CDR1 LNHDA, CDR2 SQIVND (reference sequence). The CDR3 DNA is TGTGCCAGTAGGGCCCCGAGGTTAGCAGACTACAATGAGCAGTTCTTC. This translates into CASRAPRLADYNEQFF. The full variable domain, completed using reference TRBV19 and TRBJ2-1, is DGGITQSPKYLFRKEGQNVTLSCEQNLNHDAMYWYRQDPGQGLRLIYYSQIVNDFQKGDIAEGYSVSREKKESFPLTVTSAQKNPTAFYLCASRAPRLADYNEQFFGPGTRLTVL.

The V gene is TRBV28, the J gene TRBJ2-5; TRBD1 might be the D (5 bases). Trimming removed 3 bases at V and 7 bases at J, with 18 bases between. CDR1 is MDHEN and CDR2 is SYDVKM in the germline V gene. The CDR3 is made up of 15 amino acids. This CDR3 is CASSLKFGASPTQYF. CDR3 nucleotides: TGTGCCAGCAGTTTGAAGTTTGGGGCCAGCCCGACCCAGTACTTC.

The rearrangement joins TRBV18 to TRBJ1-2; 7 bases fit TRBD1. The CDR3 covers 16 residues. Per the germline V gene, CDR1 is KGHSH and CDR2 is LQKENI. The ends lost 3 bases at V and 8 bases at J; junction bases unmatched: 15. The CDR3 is CASSPLTGSTKGGYTF. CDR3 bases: TGTGCCAGCTCACCTCTGACAGGGTCCACGAAGGGAGGCTACACCTTC.